This TCR beta chain comes out of a study of T cells after yellow fever vaccination. This clonotype occurred a few times. Its antigen is unknown. A 5'RACE template-switching step, the method used to make TCR cDNA, added a universal primer site and UMIs. Via MiXCR, TCRdb re-called the 5' RACE reads, giving one row per CDR3 protein. The sample gives a few hundred thousand distinct CDR3 sequences, 3.5% to 4.5% of which show up once; 24% is in the top ten. V was trimmed by 1 base and J by 1 base, leaving 9 bases between them. The germline V gene encodes CDR1 SGHTA and CDR2 FQGNSA. The CDR3 is 15 residues long. Overall study findings and caveats: The booster response re-showed most primary clones: over 95% CD4, around 87% CD8. Peaking on day 5 versus 15, the secondary response was faster but weaker. Contamination of FACS-sorted repertoires by abundant clonotypes from the bulk population could occur.

The sequence derives from a man aged 18-30 years who received the YFV17D yellow fever vaccine. The genes are TRBV7-2 and TRBJ2-3; D is unresolved. Source: PBMCs, taken 5 days after the yellow fever booster vaccination. The CDR3 nucleotides are TGTGCCAGCAGCTTAGGTACAGACCGCACAGATACGCAGTATTTT. Amino acids: CASSLGTDRTDTQYF.